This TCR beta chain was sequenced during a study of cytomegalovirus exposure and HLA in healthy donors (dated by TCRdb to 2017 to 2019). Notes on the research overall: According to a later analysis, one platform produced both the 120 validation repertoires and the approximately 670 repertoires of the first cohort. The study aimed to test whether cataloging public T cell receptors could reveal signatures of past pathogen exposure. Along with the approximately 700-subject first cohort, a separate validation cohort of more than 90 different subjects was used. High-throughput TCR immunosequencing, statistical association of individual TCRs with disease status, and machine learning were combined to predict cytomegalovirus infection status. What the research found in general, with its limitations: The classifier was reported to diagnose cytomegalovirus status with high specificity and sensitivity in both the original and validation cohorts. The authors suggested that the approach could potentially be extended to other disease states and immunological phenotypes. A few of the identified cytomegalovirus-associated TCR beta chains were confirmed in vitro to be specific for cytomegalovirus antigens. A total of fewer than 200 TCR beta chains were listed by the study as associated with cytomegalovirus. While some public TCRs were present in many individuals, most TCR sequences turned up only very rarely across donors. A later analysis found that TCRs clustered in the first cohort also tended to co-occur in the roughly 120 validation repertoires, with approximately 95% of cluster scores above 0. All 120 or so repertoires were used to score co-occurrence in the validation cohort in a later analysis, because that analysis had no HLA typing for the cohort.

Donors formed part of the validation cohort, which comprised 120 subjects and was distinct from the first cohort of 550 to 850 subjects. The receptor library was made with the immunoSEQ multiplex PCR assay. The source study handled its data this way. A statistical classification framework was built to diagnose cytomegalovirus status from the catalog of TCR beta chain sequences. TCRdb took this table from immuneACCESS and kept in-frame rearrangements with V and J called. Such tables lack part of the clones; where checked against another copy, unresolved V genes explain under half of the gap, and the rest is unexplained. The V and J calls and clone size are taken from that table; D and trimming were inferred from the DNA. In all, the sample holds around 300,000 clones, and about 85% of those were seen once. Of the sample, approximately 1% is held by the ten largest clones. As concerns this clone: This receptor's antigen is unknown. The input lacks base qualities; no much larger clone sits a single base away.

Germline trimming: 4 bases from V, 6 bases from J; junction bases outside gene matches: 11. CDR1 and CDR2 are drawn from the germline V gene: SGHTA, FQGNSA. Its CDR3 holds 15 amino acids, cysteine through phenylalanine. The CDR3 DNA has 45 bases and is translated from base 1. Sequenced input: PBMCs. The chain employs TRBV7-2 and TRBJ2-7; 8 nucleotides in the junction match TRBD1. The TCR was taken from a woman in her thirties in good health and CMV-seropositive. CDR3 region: CASSYRDRSSTEQYF. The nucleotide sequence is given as TGTGCCAGCAGCTACCGGGACAGGTCTTCTACCGAGCAGTACTTC.